The rows below give T cell receptor beta chains drawn from one sample of a study of early T cells in non-severe SARS-CoV-2 infection. One entry per CDR3 protein, called by TCRdb with MiXCR from the 5' RACE reads. The data hold 30,000 or so distinct CDR3 sequences, with roughly 5% observed a single time. The source material was whole blood. The source is an adult who was a healthcare worker with PCR-confirmed SARS-CoV-2 infection or an uninfected control (not recorded which). Each CDR3 is given with its conserved first and last residue.

v_call	j_call	cdr3_aa
TRBV6-5	TRBJ2-5	CASSPGLAAQETQYF
TRBV3-2	TRBJ2-7	CASSHKTPPYEQYF
TRBV5-1	TRBJ2-1	CASSLPGLAGGSEQFF
TRBV3-1	TRBJ1-1	CASSHHSLDSPEAFF
TRBV20-1	TRBJ1-2	CSALDREGTNYGYTF
TRBV5-4	TRBJ1-6	CASSLGGDGPNSPLHF
TRBV4-3	TRBJ2-7	CASSQGGSGTYEQYF
TRBV5-1	TRBJ1-2	CASSLKGQGTILYGYTF
TRBV20-1	TRBJ2-1	CSARETSGGYLNEQFF
TRBV21-1	TRBJ2-2	CASSKRGRTSDSTGELFF
TRBV27	TRBJ1-5	CASSLSWERGQNQPQHF
TRBV6-2/TRBV6-3	TRBJ2-7	CASTKSGFYEQYF
TRBV20-1	TRBJ2-3	CSARNPQADTQYF
TRBV5-4	TRBJ2-7	CASSLENYEQYF
TRBV7-2	TRBJ2-1	CASSLGGAGVNNEQFF
TRBV20-1	TRBJ1-1	CSAKGMNTEAFF
TRBV7-9	TRBJ1-3	CASSLGWDRRAGNTIYF
TRBV7-2	TRBJ2-5	CASSLQLGDAETQYF
TRBV10-3	TRBJ1-4	CAISGDPQATNEKLFF
TRBV12-2	TRBJ2-7	CASRTRPATYEQYF
TRBV4-2	TRBJ1-1	CASSQEWKLDTEAFF
TRBV12-3/TRBV12-4	TRBJ2-7	CASSPGTINSYEQYF
TRBV12-3/TRBV12-4	TRBJ2-2	CASSLRVGNTGELFF
TRBV9	TRBJ2-1	CASSVMPSGYNEQFF
TRBV12-3/TRBV12-4	TRBJ1-1	CASSFEGEGIMNTEAFF
TRBV7-2	TRBJ2-7	CASSLSGYEQYF
TRBV7-9	TRBJ2-3	CASSYTDTQYF
TRBV4-3	TRBJ1-4	CASSPSQGATNEKLFF
TRBV28	TRBJ1-2	CASIGTLDDGYTF
TRBV7-2	TRBJ2-1	CASSPPVGLAGGWNYNEQFF
TRBV20-1	TRBJ2-7	CSARGTNEQYF
TRBV20-1	TRBJ1-2	CSAYSLANYGYTF
TRBV20-1	TRBJ2-3	CSATPPSGEDTQYF
TRBV18	TRBJ2-2	CASSPGNMNTGELFF
TRBV7-3	TRBJ2-5	CASSLMGQNQETQYF
TRBV20-1	TRBJ2-7	CSAPDRVTYEQYF
TRBV6-5	TRBJ1-5	CASSYRGGSNQPQHF
TRBV6-5	TRBJ1-6	CASSYSGTNSPLHF
TRBV6-2/TRBV6-3	TRBJ2-1	CASSLTTLAVNEQFF
TRBV20-1	TRBJ1-6	CSAPVIGDSPLHF